What follows are 18 T cell receptor beta chains derived from one specimen sequenced in a study of neurological immune-mediated disorders. TCRdb ran MiXCR on the 5' RACE reads and lists one entry per CDR3 protein. The sample lists some 48,000 distinct CDR3 sequences, about 5.8% occurring once. Source material: CD4+ T cells from blood. The receptors were gathered from a young woman with multiple sclerosis.

This clonotype was counted ten times or more. The rearrangement links TRBV20-1 to TRBJ2-5; 7 nucleotides align to TRBD1. The CDR3 consists of 14 residues. V shed 1 base, J shed 5 bases, and the junction held 7 bases outside the gene matches. The germline V gene encodes CDR1 DFQATT and CDR2 SNEGSKA (reference sequence). The CDR3 nucleotides read TGCAGTGCTAGAGCCAAACAGGGGCGGGAGACCCAGTACTTC. Protein product: CSARAKQGRETQYF.

The chain couples TRBV28 to TRBJ2-3; no firm D call. Trimming removed 3 bases from V and 2 bases from J, with 9 bases in between. Germline CDR1 reads MDHEN; CDR2 reads SYDVKM. This CDR3 has 14 residues. For the CDR3, the DNA is TGTGCCAGCAGTTTCTCCGGAAACACAGATACGCAGTATTTT. This gives the protein CASSFSGNTDTQYF.

This clonotype was seen only a few times. The chain employs TRBV10-3 and TRBJ2-2; weak D call: TRBD2 (5 bases). Trimming pared 8 bases from V and 2 bases from J, leaving 9 bases between. The CDR3 length is 13 residues. Germline V lookup: CDR1 ENHRY, CDR2 SYGVKD. The CDR3 nucleotides are TGTGCCATCCCGGGATACAACACCGGGGAGCTGTTTTTT. It translates to CAIPGYNTGELFF.

This clonotype was detected many times. V usage is TRBV15 and J usage is TRBJ1-1, with unresolved D. Germline assignment: CDR1 LNHNV and CDR2 YYDKDF (reference sequence). This CDR3 contains 14 residues. Trimming removed 0 bases from V and 2 bases from J, with 7 bases in between. CDR3 DNA sequence: TGTGCCACCAGCAGAGACTACCTAAACACTGAAGCTTTCTTT. It specifies CATSRDYLNTEAFF.

In its sample, this clonotype was seen a few times. The genes are TRBV19 and TRBJ2-1; D remains unclear. This CDR3 region has 12 residues. V was clipped by 6 bases and J by 5 bases, with 8 bases between them. CDR1 is LNHDA, CDR2 SQIVND, per germline (reference sequence). The CDR3 here is CASRWANNEQFF. CDR3 sequence (DNA): TGTGCCAGTAGATGGGCTAACAATGAGCAGTTCTTC.

The rearrangement links TRBV6-2 or TRBV6-3 to TRBJ1-1; a possible D gene is TRBD1 (5 bases). The V gene lost 0 bases and the J gene lost 2 bases, with 10 bases spanning the gap. The germline CDR1 and CDR2 sequences are MNHEY and SVGEGT. This CDR3 region has 15 residues. Here the CDR3 DNA reads TGTGCCAGCAGTTACTCCCCGGGGCTAAACACTGAAGCTTTCTTT. It is translated as CASSYSPGLNTEAFF.

Regarding this clonotype: A read error may produce the germline difference seen at one junction end. The chain joins TRBV7-7 to TRBJ1-1; D is possibly TRBD1 (5 bases). Per germline, CDR1 SSHAT and CDR2 FNYEAQ (reference sequence). This CDR3 contains 13 residues. The CDR3 protein is CASSAGLNTEAFF. The CDR3 DNA is TGTGCTAGCAGCGCAGGGCTGAACACTGAAGCTTTCTTT.

This sequence joins TRBV5-1 and TRBJ2-1, with 11 bases identical to TRBD2. V lost 4 bases and J lost 0; bases outside the gene matches: 3. Per the germline V gene, CDR1 is SGHRS and CDR2 is YFSETQ. This CDR3 is built from 16 residues. The CDR3 DNA is TGCGCCAGCAGCGAAACTAGCGGGAGCTCCTACAATGAGCAGTTCTTC. It translates to CASSETSGSSYNEQFF.

This clonotype was detected ten times or more. The V gene is TRBV5-1, the J gene TRBJ2-1; 9 bases fit TRBD1. The germline V gene encodes CDR1 SGHRS and CDR2 YFSETQ. After removal of 4 bases from V and 6 bases from J, the junction contained 8 bases not matched to a gene. The CDR3 is made up of 15 amino acids. The CDR3 DNA reads as TGCGCCAGCAGCAAGAACAGGGGGCTAGGCAATGAGCAGTTCTTC. It encodes CASSKNRGLGNEQFF.

The chain employs TRBV9 and TRBJ1-1; TRBD1 matches 7 bases. CDR1 is SGDLS and CDR2 is YYNGEE in the germline V gene. The junction had 12 bases not matched to a gene; V was cut back by 0 bases and J by 1 base. This CDR3 comprises 18 residues. The CDR3 region has the DNA TGTGCCAGCAGCGTAGGACGAACAGGGGAAGTCCCGAACACTGAAGCTTTCTTT. It is translated as CASSVGRTGEVPNTEAFF. Using reference TRBV9 and TRBJ1-1 for the parts outside the CDR3, the full variable domain is DSGVTQTPKHLITATGQRVTLRCSPRSGDLSVYWYQQSLDQGLQFLIQYYNGEERAKGNILERFSAQQFPDLHSELNLSSLELGDSALYFCASSVGRTGEVPNTEAFFGQGTRLTVV.

In this sample, this clonotype turned up many times. This sequence joins TRBV7-2 and TRBJ1-2; D is undetermined. The ends were cut back, 2 bases at V and 3 bases at J, with 7 bases in the middle. The CDR3 runs to 13 residues. The germline CDR1 and CDR2 sequences are SGHTA and FQGNSA. The CDR3 here is CASSLIADYGYTF. In DNA form, the CDR3 reads TGTGCCAGCAGCTTAATCGCTGACTATGGCTACACCTTC.

This clonotype was counted ten times or more. The rearrangement joins TRBV12-3 or TRBV12-4 to TRBJ2-2; 9 bases map to TRBD2. The CDR3 extends over 18 amino acids. V lost 7 bases to trimming and J lost 1 base; unmatched junction nucleotides: 13. The CDR3: CASTLGRGGLRNTGELFF. In DNA form, the CDR3 reads TGTGCCAGCACCCTAGGGCGGGGGGGCCTAAGGAACACCGGGGAGCTGTTTTTT.

The table lists this clonotype with a few counts. The genes are TRBV20-1 and TRBJ1-1, with 10 bases matching TRBD1. Trimming at V came to 6 bases and at J to 3 bases, leaving 7 bases not matched to a gene. CDR1 is DFQATT and CDR2 is SNEGSKA in the germline V gene (reference sequence). CDR3 length: 14 amino acids. The CDR3 DNA reads TGCAGTGCCCAACCGGGACAGGGGCACACTGAAGCTTTCTTT. As protein: CSAQPGQGHTEAFF.

This clonotype was counted many times. J is TRBJ1-3 and V is TRBV6-5, with D unclear. This CDR3 is 17 amino acids long. The V end was cut by 6 bases, the J end by 4 bases, with 22 bases between. In germline, CDR1 is MNHEY, CDR2 SVGAGI. The CDR3 region is CASRTSGRRSSGNTIYF. The CDR3 DNA reads as TGTGCCAGCAGAACTTCTGGACGCCGAAGCTCGGGAAACACCATATATTTT.

This clonotype was found many times. V is TRBV27 and J is TRBJ2-2; 9 bases are shared with TRBD2. The J segment lost 3 bases and the V segment lost 2 bases, leaving 10 bases of the junction unmatched. The V gene's germline CDR1 is MNHEY and CDR2 SMNVEV (reference sequence). The CDR3 extends over 18 amino acids. The chain's CDR3 is CASSLRPTSGVYTGELFF. In nucleotides, the CDR3 is TGTGCCAGCAGTTTACGGCCGACTAGCGGAGTTTACACCGGGGAGCTGTTTTTT.

There are many counts of this clonotype. The chain links TRBV7-8 to TRBJ2-7; D assignment may be TRBD1 or TRBD2 (6 bases each). This CDR3 has 14 amino acids. With 1 base removed from V and 5 bases from J, the gap between germline ends came to 12 bases. Looked up from germline, CDR1 is SGHVS and CDR2 is FQNEAQ. CDR3 nucleotide sequence: TGTGCCAGCAGCTTAGGGACAGCGGGCGACGAGCAGTACTTC. Amino acid sequence: CASSLGTAGDEQYF.

At least ten counts were recorded for this clonotype. The chain is built from TRBV5-1 and TRBJ2-1, with TRBD2 matching 10 bases. Germline V gene data show CDR1 as SGHRS and CDR2 as YFSETQ. The V gene end was trimmed by 1 base and the J gene end by 2 bases; junction bases not matched to a gene: 21. The CDR3 runs 22 residues. The CDR3 DNA follows: TGCGCCAGCAGCTTGTGGGATTTCTCGGCTAGCGGGAGTAAAAGGGCCTACAATGAGCAGTTCTTC. As protein: CASSLWDFSASGSKRAYNEQFF.

There are many counts of this clonotype. The chain has TRBV12-3 or TRBV12-4 and TRBJ2-2; D is uncertain. Trimming took 3 bases from V and 6 from J, leaving 5 bases between them. CDR3 size: 12 residues. CDR3 nucleotide sequence: TGTGCCAGCAGTTTGATGGCCGGGGAGCTGTTTTTT. The encoded protein is CASSLMAGELFF.